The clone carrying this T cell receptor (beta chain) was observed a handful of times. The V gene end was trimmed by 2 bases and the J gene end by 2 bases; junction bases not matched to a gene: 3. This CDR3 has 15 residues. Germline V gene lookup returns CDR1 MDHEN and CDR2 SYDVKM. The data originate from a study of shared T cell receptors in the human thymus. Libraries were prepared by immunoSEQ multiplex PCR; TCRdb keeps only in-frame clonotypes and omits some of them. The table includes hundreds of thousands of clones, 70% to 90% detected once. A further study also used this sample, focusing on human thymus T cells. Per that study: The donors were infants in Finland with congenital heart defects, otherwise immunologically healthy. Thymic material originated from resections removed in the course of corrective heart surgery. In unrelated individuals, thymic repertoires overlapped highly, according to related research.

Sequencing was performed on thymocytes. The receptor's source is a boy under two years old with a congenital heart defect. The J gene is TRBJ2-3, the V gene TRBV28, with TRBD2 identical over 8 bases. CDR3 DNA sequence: TGTGCCAGCAGTTTAGCGGGAGGCAACACAGATACGCAGTATTTT. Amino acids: CASSLAGGNTDTQYF. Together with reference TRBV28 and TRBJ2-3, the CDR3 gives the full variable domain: DVKVTQSSRYLVKRTGEKVFLECVQDMDHENMFWYRQDPGLGLRLIYFSYDVKMKEKGDIPEGYSVSREKKERFSLILESASTNQTSMYLCASSLAGGNTDTQYFGPGTRLTVL.